This T cell receptor (beta chain) stems from a study of T cells after somatic rescue of genetic block. The CDR3 has 14 residues. CDR1 SGHRS and CDR2 YFSETQ come from the germline V gene. The ends lost 4 bases at V and 2 bases at J; junction bases unmatched: 5. Produced via immunoSEQ multiplex PCR; TCRdb's table is partial and in-frame only. The data contain tens of thousands of clones, around 89% of them singletons. The sequencing sample was made of peripheral blood mononuclear cells (PBMCs). This TCR was recovered from a woman aged 18-29 years. The chain combines TRBV5-1 with TRBJ2-7, with TRBD2 matching over 8 bases. The CDR3 region has the DNA TGCGCCAGCAGCACCAGCGGGGGCCCCTACGAGCAGTACTTC. Its protein is CASSTSGGPYEQYF. The full variable domain, its missing parts supplied by reference TRBV5-1 and TRBJ2-7, is KAGVTQTPRYLIKTRGQQVTLSCSPISGHRSVSWYQQTPGQGLQFLFEYFSETQRNKGNFPGRFSGRQFSNSRSEMNVSTLELGDSALYLCASSTSGGPYEQYFGPGTRLTVT.